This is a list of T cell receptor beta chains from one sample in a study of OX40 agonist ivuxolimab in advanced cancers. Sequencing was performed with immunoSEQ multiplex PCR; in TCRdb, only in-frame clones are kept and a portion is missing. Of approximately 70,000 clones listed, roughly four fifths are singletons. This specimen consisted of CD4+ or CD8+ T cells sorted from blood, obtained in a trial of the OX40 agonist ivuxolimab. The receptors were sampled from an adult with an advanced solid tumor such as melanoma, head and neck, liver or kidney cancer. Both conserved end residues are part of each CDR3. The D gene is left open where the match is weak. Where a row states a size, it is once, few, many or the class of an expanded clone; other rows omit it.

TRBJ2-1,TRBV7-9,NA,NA,TGTGCCAGCAGCTTAGGGGAGGACAGGCTCCAGTTCTTC,CASSLGEDRLQFF
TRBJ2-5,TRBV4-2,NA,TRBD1,TGTGCCAGCAGCCAAGTGGACAGGGGGCGCCGAGAGACCCAGTACTTC,CASSQVDRGRRETQYF
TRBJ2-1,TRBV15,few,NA,TGTGCCACCAGCAGATTAGGAGGGACCAAAGCCTACAATGAGCAGTTCTTC,CATSRLGGTKAYNEQFF
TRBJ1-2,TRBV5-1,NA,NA,TGCGCCAGCAGCGCAGGGGCAAGTTATAACTATGGCTACACCTTC,CASSAGASYNYGYTF
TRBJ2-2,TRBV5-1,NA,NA,TGCGCCAGCAGCTTCGGGACTGCGAACACCGGGGAGCTGTTTTTT,CASSFGTANTGELFF
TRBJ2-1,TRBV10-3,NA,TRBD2,TGTGCCATCAGGGGTACTAGCGGGGGAGCCTACAATGAGCAGTTCTTC,CAIRGTSGGAYNEQFF
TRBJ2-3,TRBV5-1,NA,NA,TGCGCCAGCAGGACGGGATTCACAGATACGCAGTATTTT,CASRTGFTDTQYF
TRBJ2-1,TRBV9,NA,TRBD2,TGTGCCAGCAGCGAGGCGGGGGAAAATAGTGAGCAGTTCTTC,CASSEAGENSEQFF
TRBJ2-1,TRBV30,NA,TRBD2,TGTGCCTGGGATTCCTCTAGGACTAGCGGAGGAGAGCAGTTCTTC,CAWDSSRTSGGEQFF
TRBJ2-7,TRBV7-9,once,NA,TGTGCCAGCAGCCCCCCTGGGGGGCTGAGGGAGCAGTACTTC,CASSPPGGLREQYF
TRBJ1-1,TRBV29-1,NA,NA,TGCAGCGTTGAATTGGTCCGGGAGAACACTGAAGCTTTCTTT,CSVELVRENTEAFF
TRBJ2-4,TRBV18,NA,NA,TGTGCCAGCTCACCACAGTGGGAGGCCAAAAACATTCAGTACTTC,CASSPQWEAKNIQYF
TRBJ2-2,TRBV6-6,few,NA,TGTGCCAGCAGAGAACAGGGGAACACCGGGGAGCTGTTTTTT,CASREQGNTGELFF
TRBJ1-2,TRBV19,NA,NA,TGTGCCAGTAGCACCCAAGAGGGCACCGGCTATGGCTACACCTTC,CASSTQEGTGYGYTF
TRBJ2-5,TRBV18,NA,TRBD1,TGTGCCAGCTCTCGGCCCGACAGGGAAGAGACCCAGTACTTC,CASSRPDREETQYF
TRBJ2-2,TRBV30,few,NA,TGTGCCTTAGATCAGAACACCGGGGAGCTGTTTTTT,CALDQNTGELFF
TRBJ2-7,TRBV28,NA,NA,TGTGCCAGCAGTCGCGCGGACAGACTGATCCACGAGCAGTACTTC,CASSRADRLIHEQYF